This T cell receptor beta chain was identified during a study of T cell repertoires in cytomegalovirus infection. The length of the CDR3 is 14 residues. Trimming left V 4 bases short and J 4 bases short, with 14 bases between. Germline CDR1 reads SGDLS; CDR2 reads YYNGEE. MiXCR, applied by TCRdb to the reads, yields one record per CDR3 protein. The table has more than 200,000 distinct CDR3 sequences, approximately 9% seen once. The receptor comes from a human donor in good health (CMV status not recorded). Some clones in this sample may be carry-over from other donors' samples. The sequencing input was PBMCs. V and J are TRBV9 and TRBJ1-2, with unresolved D. The CDR3 here is CASSPDSGGYGYTF. Written as DNA, the CDR3 is TGTGCCAGCAGCCCAGACTCAGGAGGCTATGGCTACACCTTC.